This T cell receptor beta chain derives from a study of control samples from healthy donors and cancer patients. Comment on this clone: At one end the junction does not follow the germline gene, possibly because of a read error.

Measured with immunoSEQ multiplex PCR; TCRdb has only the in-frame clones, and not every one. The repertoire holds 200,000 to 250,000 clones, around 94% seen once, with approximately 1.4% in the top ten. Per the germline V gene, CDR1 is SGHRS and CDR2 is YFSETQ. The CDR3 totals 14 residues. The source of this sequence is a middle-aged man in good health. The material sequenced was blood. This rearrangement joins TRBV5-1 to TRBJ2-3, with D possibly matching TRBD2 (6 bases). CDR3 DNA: TGCGCCAGCAGCTTTGCGGGGAGCACCGATACGCAGTATTTT. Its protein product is CASSFAGSTDTQYF.